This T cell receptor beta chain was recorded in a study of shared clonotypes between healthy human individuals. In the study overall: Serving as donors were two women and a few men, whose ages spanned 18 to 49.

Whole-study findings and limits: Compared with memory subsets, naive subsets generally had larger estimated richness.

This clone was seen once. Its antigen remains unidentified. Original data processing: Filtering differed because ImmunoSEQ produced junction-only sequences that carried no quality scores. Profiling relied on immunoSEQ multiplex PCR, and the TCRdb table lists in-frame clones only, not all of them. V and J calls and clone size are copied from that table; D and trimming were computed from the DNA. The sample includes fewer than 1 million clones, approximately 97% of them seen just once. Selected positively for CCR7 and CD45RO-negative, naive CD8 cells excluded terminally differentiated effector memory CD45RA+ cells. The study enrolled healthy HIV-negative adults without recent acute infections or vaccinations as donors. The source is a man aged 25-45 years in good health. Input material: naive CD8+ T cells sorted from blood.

The CDR3, as DNA: TGTGCCAGCAGCTTAGAACTAGCTAATCCGGCTTTGGTTAATGAGCAGTTCTTC. Translated: CASSLELANPALVNEQFF. V usage is TRBV7-9 and J usage is TRBJ2-1, with a weak D call TRBD2 (6 bases). The V end was cut by 1 base, the J end by 7 bases, with 23 bases between. CDR3 length: 18 amino acids. Germline loops: CDR1 SEHNR, CDR2 FQNEAQ (reference sequence).